A selection of T cell receptor beta chains follows, all from one sample in a study of T-cell reconstitution after alpha-beta-depleted transplantation in children. Using its own MiXCR run on the PCR reads, TCRdb lists one record per CDR3 protein. This sample has about 600,000 distinct CDR3 sequences, with 23% found just once. This specimen consisted of PBMCs, mostly from graft donor cells, obtained 360 days after TCRalphabeta/CD19-depleted stem cell transplant. These receptors were collected from a boy in the first two years of life who had a stem cell transplant for acute myeloid leukemia, so the T cells may come from the graft donor. CDR3s include the opening cysteine and the closing phenylalanine or tryptophan. A D gene is named only where the DNA matches it firmly. Size is omitted from some rows. Given values are once, few, many or a class for expanded clones.

clone_size d_call j_call v_call cdr3_nt cdr3_aa
many TRBD1 TRBJ2-7 TRBV20-1 TGCAGTGCTAGAGACCGGGACAGGGTGGGCTACGAGCAGTACTTC CSARDRDRVGYEQYF
few . TRBJ1-5 TRBV10-1 TGCGCCAGCAGTGATAATAGCAATCAGCCCCAGCATTTT CASSDNSNQPQHF
. TRBD2 TRBJ2-5 TRBV29-1 TGCAGCGTTGAAGGTTCTAGCGGGGGGAGGGGGACCCAGTACTTC CSVEGSSGGRGTQYF
. . TRBJ2-1 TRBV27 TGTGCCAGCAGTTTATCGCAAGAGATGGAGCAGTTCTTC CASSLSQEMEQFF
. TRBD1 TRBJ1-4 TRBV27 TGTGCCAGCAGGCCCCTCAGGGGGCTAGGTGAAAAACTGTTTTTT CASRPLRGLGEKLFF
few TRBD1 TRBJ2-5 TRBV12-3/TRBV12-4 TGTGCCACCGGGACAGGGCGAGTGGGAGAGACCCAGTACTTC CATGTGRVGETQYF
many TRBD1 TRBJ2-1 TRBV7-3 TGTGCCAGCAGCCAACAGGGGCCGCATGAGCAGTTCTTC CASSQQGPHEQFF
. . TRBJ2-1 TRBV6-5 TGTGCCAGCATTAGGTCAATAGGGTACAATGAGCAGTTCTTC CASIRSIGYNEQFF
few TRBD1 TRBJ2-5 TRBV4-2 TGTGCCAGCAGCCAGGGGACAGGGGGCGCAAAAGAGACCCAGTACTTC CASSQGTGGAKETQYF
many . TRBJ2-2 TRBV28 TGTGCCAGCAGAGTCCGGGGTAACACCGGGGAGCTGTTTTTT CASRVRGNTGELFF
many . TRBJ1-6 TRBV5-1 TGCGCCAGCAGCTGGGGACTCGATTCACCCCTCCACTTT CASSWGLDSPLHF
. . TRBJ1-1 TRBV20-1 TGCAGGGTCACAAGAAACACTGAAGCTTTCTTT CRVTRNTEAFF
many TRBD1 TRBJ2-7 TRBV4-3 TGCGCCAGCAGCCAAGATGGAGGTACAGGGGGCTACGAGCAGTACTTC CASSQDGGTGGYEQYF
few TRBD2 TRBJ2-5 TRBV20-1 TGCAGTGCTAGAGATGCTAGCGGGGTACAAGAGACCCAGTACTTC CSARDASGVQETQYF
. . TRBJ2-5 TRBV20-1 TGCAGTGCTAGTGGTCTGATTCAAGAGACCCAGTACTTC CSASGLIQETQYF
many . TRBJ2-1 TRBV5-1 TGCGCCAGCAGCCCGAAGGGTTACAATGAGCAGTTCTTC CASSPKGYNEQFF
. . TRBJ2-7 TRBV7-3 TGTGCCAGCAGCTTAACACAGGGACCCACCTACGAGCAGTACTTC CASSLTQGPTYEQYF
. . TRBJ1-5 TRBV14 TGTGCCAGCAGCCAAGATAACGGAGGGTGGGACGATCAGCCCCAGCATTTT CASSQDNGGWDDQPQHF
many TRBD1 TRBJ2-5 TRBV5-5 TGTGCCAGCAGCGTCGACAGGGGAGAGACCCAGTACTTC CASSVDRGETQYF
many TRBD1 TRBJ1-5 TRBV27 TGTGCCAGCAGGCCAATAGACAGGGGTACTCAGCCCCAGCATTTT CASRPIDRGTQPQHF
few TRBD1 TRBJ1-1 TRBV18 TGTGCCAGCTCACCAAGACAGGGGGAATTTGAAGCTTTCTTT CASSPRQGEFEAFF
many . TRBJ1-5 TRBV12-3/TRBV12-4 TGTGCCAGCAGACTAGCGGACGGGAGAAATCAGCCCCAGCATTTT CASRLADGRNQPQHF
many . TRBJ2-7 TRBV29-1 TGCAGCGTTGGGTCGAAACTTAGCTCCTACGAGCAGTACTTC CSVGSKLSSYEQYF
few TRBD1 TRBJ2-3 TRBV15 TGTGCCACCAGCAGAGGGGGACAGGTTAGCACAGATACGCAGTATTTT CATSRGGQVSTDTQYF
. . TRBJ2-5 TRBV20-1 TGCAGTGCTGGGGGGGGGCCGTACGAGACCCAGTACTTC CSAGGGPYETQYF
. . TRBJ2-2 TRBV6-2/TRBV6-3 TGTGCCAGCAGTTATTCTCAGGATTCCAACACCGGGGAGCTGTTTTTT CASSYSQDSNTGELFF
. . TRBJ1-2 TRBV15 TGTGCCACCAGCAGGCCTGGGTCGGTTGAAGTACGCTACACCTTC CATSRPGSVEVRYTF
few . TRBJ2-2 TRBV20-1 TGCAGTGCTCGATCGGCGCAGGTTAACACCGGGGAGCTGTTTTTT CSARSAQVNTGELFF
. TRBD2 TRBJ2-1 TRBV7-2 TGTGCCAGCAGCCGGGACCCCGACCTAGCGGGGGACAATGAGCAGTTCTTC CASSRDPDLAGDNEQFF
. TRBD2 TRBJ2-5 TRBV12-3/TRBV12-4 TGTGCCAGCAGTTTACACGGGAGGGCCCAGTACTTC CASSLHGRAQYF
many . TRBJ2-1 TRBV20-1 TGCAGTGCTAGAGACCCCGGGGGCGGGGGAACCTACAATGAGCAGTTCTTC CSARDPGGGGTYNEQFF
. . TRBJ2-1 TRBV6-2/TRBV6-3 TGTGCCAGCAGTTACTCGAGTATCGCTCTTCGTTCGGGACGCCATGAGGATGAGCAGTTCTTC CASSYSSIALRSGRHEDEQFF
many TRBD1 TRBJ1-6 TRBV29-1 TGCAGCGTTGAGACAGGGCCCCTGAGTTCACCCCTCCACTTT CSVETGPLSSPLHF
. . TRBJ2-7 TRBV30 TGTGCCTTCAACCGGGGAACGTACGAGCAGTACTTC CAFNRGTYEQYF
. . TRBJ2-3 TRBV7-2 TGTGCCAGCATGGGCCAGACCAGACGCACAGATACGCAGTATTTT CASMGQTRRTDTQYF
once . TRBJ2-2 TRBV5-1 TGCGCCAGCAGCTTAACAGGGTTAAACGAACTATTCACCGGGGAGCTGTTTTTT CASSLTGLNELFTGELFF
few . TRBJ2-1 TRBV20-1 TGCAGTGCTAGAACTCCCGGGAATGAGCAGTTCTTC CSARTPGNEQFF
. TRBD2 TRBJ2-1 TRBV7-9 TGTGCCAGCGAGGGAAGCGGGGCTGGTGAGCAGTTCTTC CASEGSGAGEQFF
few . TRBJ1-2 TRBV6-5 TGTGCCAGCAGTTTCTCCGGGACAAGGGGCTACACCTTC CASSFSGTRGYTF
many TRBD1 TRBJ2-3 TRBV5-5 TGTGCCAGCATCCCGGGACAGGGAAGCACAGATACGCAGTATTTT CASIPGQGSTDTQYF
many . TRBJ2-1 TRBV20-1 TGCAGTGCTAGAGAGGCAGTCCGACCACACAATGAGCAGTTCTTC CSAREAVRPHNEQFF
. . TRBJ2-2 TRBV7-6 TGTGCCAGCAGCTCCACCTTACAGGGTCCCGGGGAGCTGTTTTTT CASSSTLQGPGELFF
many . TRBJ2-1 TRBV19 TGTGCCAGTAGTCTCGGGACGTACAATGAGCAGTTCTTC CASSLGTYNEQFF
many TRBD1 TRBJ2-7 TRBV7-9 TGTGCCAGCAGCTTATCGAGACAGGGGACCTACGAGCAGTACTTC CASSLSRQGTYEQYF
few . TRBJ2-5 TRBV25-1 TGTGCCAGCAGTCCTCCAGGCCCAGGGAGCGAGACCCAGTACTTC CASSPPGPGSETQYF
many TRBD1 TRBJ1-6 TRBV7-9 TGTGCCAGCAGCAGACAGGGGAGGAATTCACCCCTCCACTTT CASSRQGRNSPLHF
many . TRBJ1-5 TRBV7-2 TGTGCCAGCAGCTCCGTTAGGGGTTGGCAGCCCCAGCATTTT CASSSVRGWQPQHF
many . TRBJ1-5 TRBV24-1 TGTGCCACCAGTGCGGGCAATCAGCCCCAGCATTTT CATSAGNQPQHF
many . TRBJ2-5 TRBV12-3/TRBV12-4 TGTGCCAGCAGTTTAGCGCGACCTGAAGAGACCCAGTACTTC CASSLARPEETQYF
. . TRBJ2-2 TRBV6-2/TRBV6-3 TGTGCCGCGCTGAGCACGTTTCAGGGGGAGCTGTTTTTT CAALSTFQGELFF
many . TRBJ2-3 TRBV18 TGTGCCAGCTCACCGGCCAAACAAGGGGGGAGCACAGATACGCAGTATTTT CASSPAKQGGSTDTQYF
. . TRBJ1-2 TRBV12-3/TRBV12-4 TGTGCCAGCACTGGGGGGGGTGGCTACACCTTC CASTGGGGYTF
many . TRBJ1-1 TRBV20-1 TGCAGTGCTAAGAGGGGGGGTATGAACACTGAAGCTTTCTTT CSAKRGGMNTEAFF
once TRBD1 TRBJ2-5 TRBV7-2 TGTGCCAGCAGGAGGACAGGGGGCGAGGAGACCCAGTACTTC CASRRTGGEETQYF
many TRBD1 TRBJ2-5 TRBV4-3 TGCGCCAGCAGCCAAGAGGTGGACAGGGTCGTAGAGACCCAGTACTTC CASSQEVDRVVETQYF
. . TRBJ2-2 TRBV12-3/TRBV12-4 TGTGCCAGCAGTACACGGACAGAGAACACCGGGGAGCTGTTTTTT CASSTRTENTGELFF
many TRBD1 TRBJ1-2 TRBV6-1 TGTGCCAGCGGGCGAGTACAGGGGGCGAACTATGGCTACACCTTC CASGRVQGANYGYTF
few TRBD2 TRBJ2-3 TRBV20-1 TGCAGTGCTGCTAGCGGGGGGCGCACAGATACGCAGTATTTT CSAASGGRTDTQYF